This passage covers 8 T cell receptor beta chains from one sample sequenced in a study of shared clonotypes between healthy human individuals. Profiled with immunoSEQ multiplex PCR; TCRdb holds only in-frame clones, not every one. The sample holds about 380,000 clones, approximately 96% seen once. Specimen: memory CD8+ T cells sorted from blood. Subset defined: CD45RO+ cells pooled with CCR7-negative TemRA cells. These receptors were obtained from a man aged 30 to 39 in good health.

This sequence joins TRBV5-1 and TRBJ2-2, with D hard to call. The CDR3 extends over 14 amino acids. Trimming cost V 0 bases and J 7 bases, with 10 bases left between them. CDR1 and CDR2 from the germline V gene are SGHRS and YFSETQ. The CDR3, as DNA: TGCGCCAGCAGCTTGGCCGGGCCGGGCGGGGAGCTGTTTTTT. Translation: CASSLAGPGGELFF.

As concerns this clone: The sample carries other DNA sequences with the same CDR3. The chain has TRBV10-3 and TRBJ2-3; maybe TRBD1 (5 bases). The germline V gene has CDR1 ENHRY and CDR2 SYGVKD. The germline V and J ends were trimmed by 0 bases and 0 bases, with 7 bases remaining between them. The CDR3 totals 15 residues. The CDR3 nucleotides are TGTGCCATCAGTGAGTCAGGGGCTAGCACAGATACGCAGTATTTT. Protein: CAISESGASTDTQYF.

This clone was detected a few times. The chain couples TRBV19 to TRBJ1-1, with TRBD1 as a possible D gene (6 bases). Trimming pared 4 bases from V and 1 base from J, leaving 7 bases between. Per germline, CDR1 LNHDA and CDR2 SQIVND (reference sequence). This CDR3 comprises 13 residues. CDR3 sequence: CASSKTGNTEAFF. The CDR3, as DNA: TGTGCCAGTAGTAAGACAGGGAACACTGAAGCTTTCTTT. The complete variable domain, with remaining parts taken from reference TRBV19 and TRBJ1-1, reads DGGITQSPKYLFRKEGQNVTLSCEQNLNHDAMYWYRQDPGQGLRLIYYSQIVNDFQKGDIAEGYSVSREKKESFPLTVTSAQKNPTAFYLCASSKTGNTEAFFGQGTRLTVV.

This clone was detected a few times. This chain joins TRBV5-1 and TRBJ2-6, with a weak D call TRBD2 (7 bases). The CDR3 runs 18 residues. Germline-derived CDR1 and CDR2 are SGHRS and YFSETQ. Trimming removed 4 bases at V and 0 bases at J, with 17 bases between. CDR3 nucleotide sequence: TGCGCCAGCAGCCTCGGAAGGGGGGGCGGCTCTGGGGCCAACGTCCTGACTTTC. It encodes CASSLGRGGGSGANVLTF.

The CDR3: CAWGGQGTSYTF. Written as DNA, the CDR3 is TGTGCCTGGGGAGGACAGGGTACTTCCTACACCTTC. The J gene is TRBJ1-2, the V gene TRBV30, with TRBD1 identical over 8 bases. V lost 5 bases and J lost 10; bases outside the gene matches: 9. The CDR3 is made up of 12 amino acids. CDR1 and CDR2 (germline): GTSNPN, SVGIG (reference sequence).

This chain connects TRBV5-6 to TRBJ2-5, with D possibly being TRBD2 (5 bases). Germline V CDR1 and CDR2: SGHDT, YYEEEE. Between the trimmed V and J ends, which lost 3 bases and 2 bases, there was a span of 17 bases. The CDR3 is 16 amino acids. CDR3 nucleotides: TGTGCCAGCAGCTCCAGACTACTACGACAACAAGAGACCCAGTACTTC. This gives the protein CASSSRLLRQQETQYF.

The rearrangement joins TRBV28 to TRBJ1-2; 7 bases are shared with TRBD1. CDR3 length: 14 residues. The V segment lost 5 bases and the J segment 6 bases; nucleotides outside the gene matches: 9. The germline V gene has CDR1 MDHEN and CDR2 SYDVKM. The CDR3 loop reads CASSRAATGHGYTF. The CDR3 coding sequence is TGTGCCAGCAGTAGAGCTGCGACAGGGCATGGCTACACCTTC.

The rearrangement joins TRBV7-9 to TRBJ2-7; TRBD2 might be the D (5 bases). The CDR3 length is 12 residues. CDR1 is SEHNR and CDR2 is FQNEAQ in the germline V gene (reference sequence). V dropped 2 bases and J dropped 7 bases, with 9 bases sitting between them. The CDR3, as DNA: TGTGCCAGCAGCTTATCTTCGGGAGAGCAGTACTTC. This sequence encodes CASSLSSGEQYF. The whole variable domain, remainder taken from reference TRBV7-9 and TRBJ2-7, is DTGVSQNPRHKITKRGQNVTFRCDPISEHNRLYWYRQTLGQGPEFLTYFQNEAQLEKSRLLSDRFSAERPKGSFSTLEIQRTEQGDSAMYLCASSLSSGEQYFGPGTRLTVT.